The 6 T cell receptor beta chains in this list originate from one sample, sequenced in a study of shared clonotypes between healthy human individuals. Some clones are missing from TCRdb's copy, which holds only in-frame ones; the method was immunoSEQ multiplex PCR. This sample carries about 2.1 million clones, around 93% of them seen once, and the ten largest clones take about 1.7%. Naive CD8 cells lacked CD45RO, underwent positive selection for CCR7 and left out terminally differentiated effector memory CD45RA+ cells. Source material: naive CD8+ T cells from PBMCs. These receptors all stem from a man between 18 and 29 years old in good health. Some clones in this sample may be carry-over from other donors' samples.

The chain joins TRBV5-1 to TRBJ2-2; D not resolved. Deletions cut 0 bases from V and 4 bases from J, with 10 bases between. This CDR3 region has 15 residues. Germline V gene lookup returns CDR1 SGHRS and CDR2 YFSETQ. The CDR3 nucleotides read TGCGCCAGCAGCTTGGTTCTAGGGCGCACCGGGGAGCTGTTTTTT. It yields the protein CASSLVLGRTGELFF.

V usage is TRBV18 and J usage is TRBJ1-1, with D unclear. V lost 2 bases and J 1 base, leaving 11 bases between the germline ends. Germline V gene lookup returns CDR1 KGHSH and CDR2 LQKENI. The CDR3 sequence is 15 residues long. The CDR3: CASSPVESRNTEAFF. CDR3 DNA sequence: TGTGCCAGCTCACCAGTCGAGTCGCGGAACACTGAAGCTTTCTTT.

The chain recombines TRBV30 with TRBJ2-1; perhaps TRBD1 as D (6 bases). From germline, CDR1 is GTSNPN and CDR2 SVGIG (reference sequence). The CDR3 has 12 amino acids. V was shortened by 0 bases and J by 7 bases, with 7 bases between the two germline ends. The chain's CDR3 is CAWSVGANEQFF. The DNA for the CDR3 is TGTGCCTGGAGTGTGGGGGCAAATGAGCAGTTCTTC.

The V gene is TRBV7-9, the J gene TRBJ2-5; D may be TRBD1 (6 bases). Trimming cost V 5 bases and J 4 bases, with 23 bases left between them. Germline CDR1 SEHNR, CDR2 FQNEAQ (reference sequence). The CDR3 consists of 17 residues. In nucleotides, the CDR3 is TGTGCCAGCAGCCCCAGGGGACGGGCCCAGGCTCGAGAGACCCAGTACTTC. Translating gives CASSPRGRAQARETQYF.

The chain links TRBV7-9 to TRBJ2-1, with D unclear. Deletions cut 5 bases from V and 2 bases from J, with 13 bases between. The germline V gene has CDR1 SEHNR and CDR2 FQNEAQ (reference sequence). This CDR3 is 15 amino acids long. In DNA form, the CDR3 reads TGTGCCAGCAGCCCCCCAGGCTCCCCCTACAATGAGCAGTTCTTC. It is translated as CASSPPGSPYNEQFF. The full variable domain, rest sourced from reference TRBV7-9 and TRBJ2-1, is DTGVSQNPRHKITKRGQNVTFRCDPISEHNRLYWYRQTLGQGPEFLTYFQNEAQLEKSRLLSDRFSAERPKGSFSTLEIQRTEQGDSAMYLCASSPPGSPYNEQFFGPGTRLTVL.

This sequence joins TRBV9 and TRBJ2-3, with D possibly matching TRBD2 (6 bases). The length of the CDR3 is 15 residues. Per the germline V gene, CDR1 is SGDLS and CDR2 is YYNGEE. With 6 bases removed from V and 2 bases from J, the gap between germline ends came to 16 bases. CDR3 nucleotide sequence: TGTGCCAGCACTTCTAGCGCCCTAAACACAGATACGCAGTATTTT. Protein: CASTSSALNTDTQYF.